A single sample is the source of the 23 T cell receptor beta chains below, sequenced in a study of molecular identifiers for immune sequencing clone quantification. TCRdb re-called the PCR reads through MiXCR, storing one row per CDR3 protein. Of over 300,000 distinct CDR3 sequences in the sample, over 20% were seen once. The source material was naive CD8+ T cells from blood, with Jurkat cell RNA spiked in. Subset given: FACS-sorted CD8+CD4-CCR7+CD45RA+ naive T cells. The source of these receptors is a human donor in good health. Some libraries in this study had Jurkat cell RNA spiked in.

The V gene is TRBV29-1, the J gene TRBJ2-3; D is possibly TRBD1 (6 bases). Germline V CDR1 and CDR2: SQVTM, ANQGSEA. The ends were cut back, 2 bases at V and 11 bases at J, with 23 bases in the middle. This CDR3 spans 15 amino acids. The CDR3 here is CSVENFGLAGVLQYF. The CDR3 DNA is TGCAGCGTTGAAAACTTTGGTCTAGCAGGGGTATTGCAGTATTTT.

With regard to this clonotype: A much larger clone differs by one base, so this may be a read error. V and J are TRBV7-8 and TRBJ2-7, with TRBD2 matching over 13 bases. Germline CDR1 reads SGHVS; CDR2 reads FQNEAQ. The length of the CDR3 is 15 residues. Trimming took 5 bases from V and 3 from J; bases not matched to a gene: 4. The CDR3 region has the DNA TGTGCCAGCAGCGGAAGACTAGCGGGGGGCTACGAGCAGTACTTC. This gives the protein CASSGRLAGGYEQYF. Supplemented by reference TRBV7-8 and TRBJ2-7, the full variable domain reads GAGVSQSPRYKVAKRGQDVALRCDPISGHVSLFWYQQALGQGPEFLTYFQNEAQLDKSGLPSDRFFAERPEGSVSTLKIQRTQQEDSAVYLCASSGRLAGGYEQYFGPGTRLTVT.

This clonotype was counted ten times or more. The DNA for the CDR3 is TGCGCCAGCAGCAAAGGGACTAGCGGGACGGAGACCCAGTACTTC. Protein product: CASSKGTSGTETQYF. This chain links TRBV5-1 with TRBJ2-5, with 13 bases lining up with TRBD2. The V gene end was trimmed by 4 bases and the J gene end by 5 bases; junction bases not matched to a gene: 5. The CDR3 runs to 15 residues. CDR1 and CDR2 from the germline V gene are SGHRS and YFSETQ.

Concerning this clonotype itself: This may come from a read error, since a much larger clone is one base off. Here the CDR3 reads CASSVRTYGTSHNEQIF. CDR3 coding DNA: TGTGCCAGCAGCGTCCGGACTTACGGGACATCCCACAATGAGCAGATCTTC. The V gene is TRBV7-3, the J gene TRBJ2-1, with a weak D call TRBD1 (6 bases). In germline, CDR1 is SGHTA, CDR2 FQGTGA. This CDR3 region has 17 residues.

This clonotype was seen repeatedly, ten times or more. This chain joins TRBV4-2 and TRBJ1-5, with 11 bases lining up with TRBD1. The J segment lost 6 bases and the V segment lost 0 bases, leaving 7 bases of the junction unmatched. CDR3 length equals 17 residues. Germline CDR1 and CDR2: LGHNA and YNFKEQ. The CDR3 DNA reads TGTGCCAGCAGCCAAGAAGATTATGGGACAGGGGGTCAGCCCCAGCATTTT. Translated: CASSQEDYGTGGQPQHF.

On this clonotype: This may be a read error, as it is one base from a much larger clone. The rearrangement joins TRBV28 to TRBJ2-7; 8 bases align to TRBD1. CDR1 MDHEN and CDR2 SYDVKM come from the germline V gene. The CDR3 covers 14 residues. CDR3 amino acids: CASTLQGASYELYF. For the CDR3, the DNA is TGTGCCAGCACCCTTCAGGGGGCCAGTTACGAGCTGTACTTC.

CDR3 in amino acids: CASSSPVLEQYF. As DNA, the CDR3 is TGTGCCAGCAGTTCCCCCGTCCTCGAGCAGTACTTC. The chain carries TRBV28 and TRBJ2-7; D remains unclear. Germline V CDR1 and CDR2: MDHEN, SYDVKM. CDR3 length equals 12 residues. V dropped 4 bases and J dropped 6 bases, with 10 bases sitting between them.

This chain links TRBV4-3 with TRBJ2-2; TRBD2 aligns across 10 bases. The CDR3 covers 17 residues. The junction had 10 bases not matched to a gene; V was cut back by 0 bases and J by 9 bases. Germline CDR1 and CDR2: LGHNA and YSLEER. DNA of the CDR3: TGCGCCAGCAGCCAAGATCAGCCAGCGGGAGGGGAATGGGAGCTGTTTTTT. As protein: CASSQDQPAGGEWELFF.

This clonotype was found many times. The V and J genes are TRBV19 and TRBJ2-7; D may be TRBD2 (6 bases). Germline-derived CDR1 and CDR2 are LNHDA and SQIVND (reference sequence). The V gene lost 5 bases and the J gene lost 7 bases, with 18 bases spanning the gap. CDR3 size: 14 residues. This CDR3 reads CASSAGTALLEQYF. As DNA, the CDR3 is TGTGCCAGTAGTGCCGGGACTGCGCTCTTGGAGCAGTACTTC.

The genes are TRBV23-1 and TRBJ2-6; TRBD2 might be the D (6 bases). TRBV23-1 is classed as an ORF, of uncertain function. V lost 0 bases, J lost 2 bases, and 17 bases lay in between. The CDR3 runs to 19 residues. The CDR3 is CASSQSWQEGKTGANVLTF. Written as DNA, the CDR3 is TGCGCCAGCAGTCAATCGTGGCAGGAGGGGAAAACTGGGGCCAACGTCCTGACTTTC.

This clonotype came up a few times. This chain joins TRBV7-9 and TRBJ2-5, with TRBD2 identical over 14 bases. V was pared by 1 base and J by 2 bases, with 15 bases of the junction left unmatched. CDR1 is SEHNR and CDR2 is FQNEAQ in the germline V gene (reference sequence). This CDR3 contains 21 residues. CDR3 loop: CASSLVAAPGLAGEEQETQYF. The CDR3, as DNA: TGTGCCAGCAGCTTAGTAGCCGCCCCGGGACTAGCGGGAGAAGAACAAGAGACCCAGTACTTC.

CDR3 nucleotide sequence: TGTGCCAGCAGCTTAGGGGTAGGCGTTAATGAAAAACTGTTTTTT. The encoded protein is CASSLGVGVNEKLFF. The gene calls are TRBV7-6 and TRBJ1-4; no clear D. CDR1 and CDR2 (germline): SGHVS, FNYEAQ. The CDR3 is 15 residues long. Trimming removed 1 base at V and 4 bases at J, with 10 bases between.

About this clonotype: A much larger clone sits a single nucleotide away, making a read error possible. The J gene is TRBJ2-7, the V gene TRBV12-3 or TRBV12-4, with unresolved D. This CDR3 region has 12 residues. This CDR3 is CAGSFASSEQYF. In nucleotides, the CDR3 is TGTGCCGGCAGTTTCGCCAGCTCCGAGCAGTACTTC.

A word on this clonotype: A much larger clonotype is one base distant, so this may be a read error. The rearrangement joins TRBV18 to TRBJ1-1; D possibly corresponds to TRBD1 (5 bases). The CDR3 covers 15 residues. The germline V gene has CDR1 KGHSH and CDR2 LQKENI. V shed 3 bases and J shed 3 bases, with 14 bases lying between them. The CDR3 region is CASSPMGGDDTEAFF. For the CDR3, the DNA is TGTGCCAGCTCACCCATGGGAGGGGACGACACTGAAGCTTTCTTT.

This clonotype showed up just a few times. The chain combines TRBV14 with TRBJ2-3; 7 positions agree with TRBD1. Unmatched junction bases numbered 5, after V lost 2 bases and J lost 6 bases. The CDR3 length is 14 residues. CDR1 and CDR2 (germline): SGHDN, FVKESK. The CDR3 bases are TGTGCCAGCAGCCAAACCACGACAGGGGATACGCAGTATTTT. Residues: CASSQTTTGDTQYF.

V is TRBV9 and J is TRBJ2-7; 8 bases fit TRBD1. The CDR3 spans 16 residues. With 0 bases clipped from V and 0 bases from J, the junction kept 5 bases outside the gene matches. Germline CDR1 reads SGDLS; CDR2 reads YYNGEE. The CDR3 nucleotides are TGTGCCAGCAGCGTAGTGGGGACAGGCAGCTCCTACGAGCAGTACTTC. Protein: CASSVVGTGSSYEQYF.

At least ten counts were recorded for this clonotype. The chain combines TRBV24-1 with TRBJ2-1; D is undetermined. The CDR3 spans 11 residues. The germline CDR1 and CDR2 sequences are KGHDR and SFDVKD. V lost 3 bases to trimming and J lost 9 bases, with 5 bases between them. CDR3 sequence (DNA): TGTGCCACCAGTGATGTCGGTGAGCAGTTCTTC. Translated, it gives CATSDVGEQFF.

The J gene is TRBJ1-4, the V gene TRBV27; tentative D call: TRBD1 (6 bases). CDR3 length equals 14 residues. V shed 3 bases and J shed 8 bases, with 13 bases lying between them. The V gene's germline CDR1 is MNHEY and CDR2 SMNVEV (reference sequence). The CDR3 loop is CASSLSGAGEKLFF. Written as DNA, the CDR3 is TGTGCCAGCAGTTTGTCAGGGGCGGGGGAAAAACTGTTTTTT.

As for this clonotype: A read error may explain this, as a much larger clone is one base away. The chain combines TRBV7-2 with TRBJ2-3; D tentatively reads TRBD1 or TRBD2 (6 bases each). The CDR3 is 16 residues long. The germline CDR1 and CDR2 sequences are SGHTA and FQGNSA. In DNA form, the CDR3 reads TGTGCCAGCAGCTTAGTGGTGGGGGGCGCCACAGATACGCAGAATTTT. It is translated as CASSLVVGGATDTQNF.

This clonotype occurred a few times. CDR3 in amino acids: CASSRTYEQYF. The CDR3 nucleotides read TGTGCCAGCAGCCGGACCTACGAGCAGTACTTC. The V gene is TRBV6-2 or TRBV6-3, the J gene TRBJ2-7; D is unresolved. This CDR3 is 11 amino acids long. CDR1 is MNHEY and CDR2 is SVGEGT in the germline V gene. Trimming stripped 6 bases from V and 2 bases from J, with 5 bases between.

The J gene is TRBJ1-5, the V gene TRBV2; possible D gene TRBD1, 5 bases. The germline V gene encodes CDR1 SNHLY and CDR2 FYNNEI. The V gene lost 3 bases and the J gene lost 0 bases, with 15 bases spanning the gap. The CDR3 contains 17 residues. The DNA of the CDR3 is TGTGCCAGCAGTGAGGACACCCCAAAACATAGCAATCAGCCCCAGCATTTT. It specifies CASSEDTPKHSNQPQHF.

This clonotype was picked up many times. This chain connects TRBV4-1 to TRBJ2-5; D is ambiguous. Germline CDR1 reads MGHRA; CDR2 reads YSYEKL. This CDR3 spans 12 amino acids. Trimming took 4 bases from V and 5 from J, leaving 8 bases between them. CDR3 coding DNA: TGCGCCAGCAGCCGCGACTTGGAGACCCAGTACTTC. Its protein is CASSRDLETQYF.

This clonotype was picked up many times. DNA for the CDR3: TGTGCCAGCAGTTACGGGCTCCCCCAGCATTTT. The encoded protein is CASSYGLPQHF. The chain links TRBV6-2 or TRBV6-3 to TRBJ1-5; D remains unclear. CDR1 is MNHEY and CDR2 is SVGEGT in the germline V gene. This CDR3 contains 11 residues. V lost 2 bases to trimming and J lost 10 bases, with 6 bases between them.